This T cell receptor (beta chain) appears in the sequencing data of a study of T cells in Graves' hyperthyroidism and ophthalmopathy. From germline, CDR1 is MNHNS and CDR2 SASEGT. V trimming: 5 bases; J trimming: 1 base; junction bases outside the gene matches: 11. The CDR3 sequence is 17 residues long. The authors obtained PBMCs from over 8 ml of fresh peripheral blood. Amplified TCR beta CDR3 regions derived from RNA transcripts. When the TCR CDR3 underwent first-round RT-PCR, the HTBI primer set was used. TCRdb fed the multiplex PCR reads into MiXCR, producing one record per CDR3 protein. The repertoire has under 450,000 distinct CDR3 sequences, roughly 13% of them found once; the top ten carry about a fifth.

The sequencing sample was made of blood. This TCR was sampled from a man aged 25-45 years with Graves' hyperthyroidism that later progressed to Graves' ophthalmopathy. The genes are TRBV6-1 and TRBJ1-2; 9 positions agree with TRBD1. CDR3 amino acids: CASSPTGQGTFNYGYTF. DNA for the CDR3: TGTGCCAGCAGTCCGACGGGACAGGGAACCTTTAACTATGGCTACACCTTC.